This T cell receptor (beta chain) was identified during a study of blood T cell repertoires in COVID-19. Study-wide background: Whether acute or convalescent, the COVID-19 samples came from the United States, Italy and Spain. PBMCs, B-cell-depleted T cells, or T cells were the source of the cDNA or gDNA that made up the material.

V was clipped by 0 bases and J by 2 bases, with 17 bases between them. CDR1 SGHRS and CDR2 YFSETQ come from the germline V gene. The CDR3 runs to 17 residues. Original data processing: Amplification from reference gene primers served as the basis for estimated nucleated cell counts. This table comes from immunoSEQ multiplex PCR, and its TCRdb copy is limited to in-frame clones, with some not included. The V and J calls and the clone size are those of that table, but D and trimming were determined from the DNA. The sample carries about half a million clones, around 85% recorded once. The chain has TRBV5-1 and TRBJ2-5; D perhaps matches TRBD2 (7 bases). Sequencing was done on a sample of peripheral blood. This sequence was found in a human donor in a cohort sampled during active COVID-19. The CDR3 protein is CASSLAGGRGTQETQYF. In DNA, the CDR3 is TGCGCCAGCAGCTTGGCCGGGGGGCGGGGCACACAAGAGACCCAGTACTTC.